A single sample is the source of the 28 T cell receptor beta chains below, sequenced in a study of blood T cell repertoires in COVID-19. Measured with immunoSEQ multiplex PCR; TCRdb has only the in-frame clones, and not every one. The top ten hold approximately 3.4% of the sample, which has some 200,000 clones, around 91% seen once. The sequencing input was PBMCs or T cells enriched from blood (not recorded which). These receptors were taken from a woman under 30 in a cohort exposed to, infected with or recovered from COVID-19 (not recorded which).

The rearrangement joins TRBV5-1 to TRBJ1-4, with a weak D call TRBD1 (5 bases). Trimming removed 0 bases at V and 8 bases at J, with 11 bases between. Germline assignment: CDR1 SGHRS and CDR2 YFSETQ. The CDR3 runs 14 residues. CDR3 sequence (DNA): TGCGCCAGCAGCTTGGAAGAGCGGGACGAAAAACTGTTTTTT. Translating gives CASSLEERDEKLFF.

J is TRBJ2-3 and V is TRBV2, with 9 nucleotides matching TRBD1. Germline assignment: CDR1 SNHLY and CDR2 FYNNEI. The CDR3 consists of 14 residues. V lost 2 bases and J lost 5; bases outside the gene matches: 2. In DNA form, the CDR3 reads TGTGCCAGCAGTGAACGACAGGGGGGAGATACGCAGTATTTT. Translation: CASSERQGGDTQYF.

The chain recombines TRBV25-1 with TRBJ2-1; TRBD2 aligns across 8 bases. Losses at the gene ends were 2 bases for V and 1 base for J; bases not matched to a gene: 7. The CDR3 totals 17 residues. CDR1 is MGHDK, CDR2 SYGVNS, per germline. The CDR3 DNA reads TGTGCCAGCAGTGAAATCCTCACTAGCGGATCCTACAATGAGCAGTTCTTC. Encoded protein: CASSEILTSGSYNEQFF.

This clone was observed once. V and J are TRBV5-1 and TRBJ2-3; 9 bases are a match to TRBD1. The CDR3 totals 16 residues. The V segment lost 0 bases and the J segment 6 bases; nucleotides outside the gene matches: 8. The V gene's germline CDR1 is SGHRS and CDR2 YFSETQ. CDR3 in DNA: TGCGCCAGCAGCTTGGCGGGACAGGGCCCAAGGGATACGCAGTATTTT. It translates to CASSLAGQGPRDTQYF.

This clone appeared once. V is TRBV9 and J is TRBJ2-7; TRBD1 might be the D (5 bases). V was cut by 3 bases and J by 4 bases, with 14 bases left in between. This CDR3 is 14 amino acids long. Germline-derived CDR1 and CDR2 are SGDLS and YYNGEE. The CDR3 loop is CASSATVRVYEQYF. The CDR3 nucleotides read TGTGCCAGCAGCGCTACCGTCAGGGTTTACGAGCAGTACTTC.

The J gene is TRBJ2-1, the V gene TRBV10-3; TRBD2 matches at 12 bases. The CDR3 extends over 16 amino acids. Germline CDR1 reads ENHRY; CDR2 reads SYGVKD. V gave up 4 bases and J gave up 9 bases; unmatched junction bases: 10. CDR3 amino acids: CAISVRLAGEFGEQFF. CDR3 DNA sequence: TGTGCCATCAGTGTTCGACTAGCGGGAGAGTTTGGTGAGCAGTTCTTC.

The count of this clone is one. The chain employs TRBV19 and TRBJ1-2; no definite D call. V lost 6 bases and J lost 0, with 11 bases in between. Germline assignment: CDR1 LNHDA and CDR2 SQIVND (reference sequence). The CDR3 totals 14 residues. The CDR3 DNA follows: TGTGCCAGTAGGAAAACAGAGACTAACTATGGCTACACCTTC. It codes for CASRKTETNYGYTF.

A single count supports this clone. At the DNA level, this CDR3 is encoded by other sequences in the same sample as well. V is TRBV28 and J is TRBJ1-1, with 7 bases that match TRBD1. With 6 bases clipped from V and 0 bases from J, the junction kept 4 bases outside the gene matches. The CDR3 has 14 residues. CDR1 is MDHEN, CDR2 SYDVKM, per germline. The chain's CDR3 is CASSPGQLNTEAFF. In DNA, the CDR3 is TGTGCCAGCAGCCCGGGACAGCTGAACACTGAAGCTTTCTTT. Using reference TRBV28 and TRBJ1-1 for the parts outside the CDR3, the full variable domain is DVKVTQSSRYLVKRTGEKVFLECVQDMDHENMFWYRQDPGLGLRLIYFSYDVKMKEKGDIPEGYSVSREKKERFSLILESASTNQTSMYLCASSPGQLNTEAFFGQGTRLTVV.

V gene TRBV19 combines with J gene TRBJ2-2; D may be TRBD2 (5 bases). Germline values: CDR1 LNHDA, CDR2 SQIVND (reference sequence). The CDR3 covers 14 residues. V was trimmed by 10 bases and J by 0 bases, leaving 12 bases between them. The CDR3 DNA reads as TGTGCCACCGCCCCGGGGACGAACACCGGGGAGCTGTTTTTT. Translated: CATAPGTNTGELFF.

This clone was counted a single time. V and J are TRBV6-5 and TRBJ1-2; the D gene is possibly TRBD1 (6 bases). Trimming cost V 10 bases and J 4 bases, with 13 bases left between them. Germline loops: CDR1 MNHEY, CDR2 SVGAGI. The CDR3 length is 12 residues. CDR3 protein: CATDRDIYGYTF. As DNA, the CDR3 is TGTGCCACCGACCGGGACATCTATGGCTACACCTTC.

J is TRBJ1-5 and V is TRBV4-1, with 11 bases identical to TRBD1. V gave up 4 bases and J gave up 3 bases; unmatched junction bases: 2. CDR1 is MGHRA, CDR2 YSYEKL, per germline. The CDR3 runs to 15 residues. The CDR3 here is CASSRTGGINQPQHF. CDR3 nucleotides: TGCGCCAGCAGCCGGACAGGGGGCATCAATCAGCCCCAGCATTTT.

The chain is built from TRBV7-9 and TRBJ1-2; 10 bases align to TRBD1. V shed 5 bases and J 2 bases; nucleotides not matched to a gene: 14. CDR1 and CDR2 (germline): SEHNR, FQNEAQ (reference sequence). The CDR3 is 18 residues long. In DNA, the CDR3 is TGTGCCAGCAGCCCCCTTGGGACAGGGGTGCGGGTGAACTATGGCTACACCTTC. This translates into CASSPLGTGVRVNYGYTF.

The chain recombines TRBV5-6 with TRBJ2-7, with 9 nucleotides matching TRBD1. With V trimmed by 3 bases and J by 0 bases, 4 bases remained unmatched. This CDR3 has 15 residues. Germline CDR1 SGHDT, CDR2 YYEEEE. DNA of the CDR3: TGTGCCAGCAGCTCTGGACAGGGGTTCTCCTACGAGCAGTACTTC. Translating it yields CASSSGQGFSYEQYF.

The V call is TRBV15, the J call TRBJ2-7, with 12 nucleotides matching TRBD2. This CDR3 spans 14 amino acids. V shed 2 bases and J 4 bases; nucleotides not matched to a gene: 0. CDR1 is LNHNV, CDR2 YYDKDF, per germline (reference sequence). As DNA, the CDR3 is TGTGCCACCAGCAGACTAGCGGGAGGGTACGAGCAGTACTTC. It specifies CATSRLAGGYEQYF.

The gene calls are TRBV10-3 and TRBJ1-1; TRBD1 aligns across 12 bases. CDR3 length: 17 amino acids. Germline V CDR1 and CDR2: ENHRY, SYGVKD. The V segment lost 5 bases and the J segment 4 bases; nucleotides outside the gene matches: 11. CDR3 in amino acids: CAISPGTGGGRATEAFF. The CDR3 bases are TGTGCCATCAGTCCCGGGACAGGGGGCGGACGGGCCACTGAAGCTTTCTTT.

This clone was counted once. This sequence joins TRBV12-3 or TRBV12-4 and TRBJ2-2; perhaps TRBD2 as D (5 bases). Trimming took 5 bases from V and 4 from J, leaving 8 bases between them. This CDR3 contains 13 residues. CDR3: CASSTTSTGELFF. CDR3 bases: TGTGCCAGCAGTACAACTAGCACCGGGGAGCTGTTTTTT.

This clone was counted only a few times. The V and J genes are TRBV14 and TRBJ2-7; D might be TRBD1 (6 bases). Germline lookup yields CDR1 SGHDN and CDR2 FVKESK. The CDR3 sequence is 13 residues long. V was trimmed by 6 bases and J by 2 bases, leaving 11 bases between them. CDR3 DNA: TGTGCCAGCAGACTACAGGGTACCTACGAGCAGTACTTC. This gives the protein CASRLQGTYEQYF.

This clone appeared once. J is TRBJ2-5 and V is TRBV11-3, with D maybe TRBD2 (7 bases). Germline CDR1 is SGHNT and CDR2 is YENEEA. CDR3 length: 15 amino acids. Deletions cut 1 base from V and 4 bases from J, with 13 bases between. CDR3 loop: CASSLGQRGGETQYF. In DNA form, the CDR3 reads TGTGCCAGCAGCTTAGGGCAGAGGGGGGGAGAGACCCAGTACTTC.

The V gene is TRBV29-1, the J gene TRBJ1-1, with D perhaps TRBD1 (5 bases). Germline V gene lookup returns CDR1 SQVTM and CDR2 ANQGSEA. The V and J ends lost 7 bases and 1 base respectively, with 10 bases between them. The CDR3 sequence is 12 residues long. CDR3 bases: TGCAGCGCCGGGGGGACGAACACTGAAGCTTTCTTT. This encodes CSAGGTNTEAFF.

This chain connects TRBV19 to TRBJ1-4, with D unresolved. V shed 6 bases and J shed 8 bases, with 7 bases lying between them. Germline-derived CDR1 and CDR2 are LNHDA and SQIVND (reference sequence). CDR3 length: 11 amino acids. CDR3 amino acids: CASSQFEKLFF. CDR3 nucleotide sequence: TGTGCCAGTAGCCAGTTCGAAAAACTGTTTTTT.

V and J are TRBV5-1 and TRBJ2-3; TRBD2 matches 11 bases. V lost 7 bases to trimming and J lost 4 bases; unmatched junction nucleotides: 11. This CDR3 has 16 amino acids. The germline V gene has CDR1 SGHRS and CDR2 YFSETQ. Here the CDR3 DNA reads TGCGCCAGCGGACCCTCCGGACTAGCGGGCGCAGATACGCAGTATTTT. It translates to CASGPSGLAGADTQYF.

This chain joins TRBV12-5 and TRBJ2-1; unclear D gene. The CDR3 consists of 14 residues. V lost 6 bases and J lost 8, with 17 bases in between. Germline values: CDR1 LGHNT, CDR2 FRNRAP. CDR3 nucleotide sequence: TGTGCTAGTGGAAGCGTACCGTACTTGTATGAGCAGTTCTTC. The encoded protein is CASGSVPYLYEQFF.

This chain joins TRBV2 and TRBJ2-7; D perhaps matches TRBD2 (6 bases). CDR1 is SNHLY, CDR2 FYNNEI, per germline. The ends were cut back, 2 bases at V and 7 bases at J, with 24 bases in the middle. This CDR3 is 17 amino acids long. CDR3 nucleotides: TGTGCCAGCAGTGAACGGGAGAGCGCCCGGAAAAAGCGGGAGCAGTACTTC. It yields the protein CASSERESARKKREQYF.

The chain uses TRBV2 and TRBJ2-3; 9 bases map to TRBD1. V shed 7 bases, J shed 3 bases, and the junction held 5 bases outside the gene matches. The CDR3 extends over 14 amino acids. The germline V gene has CDR1 SNHLY and CDR2 FYNNEI. The CDR3 is CASKRDRETDTQYF. DNA of the CDR3: TGTGCCAGCAAACGGGACAGGGAGACAGATACGCAGTATTTT.

V gene TRBV6-1 combines with J gene TRBJ2-1; D not certain. CDR3 size: 13 residues. Trimming left V 3 bases short and J 8 bases short, with 11 bases between. Germline V lookup: CDR1 MNHNS, CDR2 SASEGT. The CDR3 DNA reads TGTGCCAGCAGTGAGCGCCAACGGGATGAGCAGTTCTTC. It is translated as CASSERQRDEQFF.

V is TRBV3-1 (or the pseudogene TRBV3-2) and J is TRBJ1-6; D uncertain. The CDR3 length is 15 residues. V was cut by 4 bases and J by 9 bases, with 16 bases left in between. Germline CDR1 and CDR2: LGHDT and YNNKEL (reference sequence). CDR3 nucleotides: TGTGCCAGCAGCCCCCGGGTGGATAGCTTTTCACCCCTCCACTTT. Protein product: CASSPRVDSFSPLHF.

The V and J genes are TRBV29-1 and TRBJ2-7, with D maybe TRBD2 (5 bases). Trimming took 7 bases from V and 0 from J, leaving 10 bases between them. This CDR3 has 12 amino acids. Germline CDR1 is SQVTM and CDR2 is ANQGSEA. The CDR3 DNA reads as TGCAGCGCCTCCACTAGCTCCTACGAGCAGTACTTC. Translated: CSASTSSYEQYF.

As concerns this clone: The same CDR3 is also encoded by other DNA sequences in this sample. The gene calls are TRBV7-9 and TRBJ2-1; 11 bases are shared with TRBD2. The trim removed 4 bases at V and 4 bases at J, leaving 3 bases unmatched. The CDR3 covers 15 residues. Germline V lookup: CDR1 SEHNR, CDR2 FQNEAQ (reference sequence). CDR3 region: CASSSGTSGYNEQFF. CDR3 in DNA: TGTGCCAGCAGCTCCGGGACTAGCGGATACAATGAGCAGTTCTTC. The full variable domain, completed using reference TRBV7-9 and TRBJ2-1, is DTGVSQNPRHKITKRGQNVTFRCDPISEHNRLYWYRQTLGQGPEFLTYFQNEAQLEKSRLLSDRFSAERPKGSFSTLEIQRTEQGDSAMYLCASSSGTSGYNEQFFGPGTRLTVL.